The clone carrying this T cell receptor (beta chain) was detected a few times. Antigen unknown. The data derive from a study of T-cell reconstitution after alpha-beta-depleted transplantation in children. Study-wide findings and caveats: Recipient T cells and thymic progenitors that survived were the source of the high TCRbeta diversity seen at day 60 in some patients. By about two months after transplant, alpha-beta T cells reportedly arose from several hundred graft clones that had expanded. Newly generated T cells supplied most T-cell counts and diversity one year post-transplant.

Trimming cost V 3 bases and J 3 bases, with 14 bases left between them. Per germline, CDR1 DFQATT and CDR2 SNEGSKA (reference sequence). This CDR3 is built from 14 residues. Unique molecular identifiers were built into the TCRbeta library. TCRdb used MiXCR to reprocess the PCR reads, holding one entry per CDR3 protein. The table has hundreds of thousands of distinct CDR3 sequences, about 23% seen once. This chain uses TRBV20-1 with TRBJ1-2, with D unclear. This sequence was found in a boy under two years old who had a stem cell transplant for acute myeloid leukemia, so the T cells may come from the graft donor. The starting material was PBMCs, mostly from graft donor cells, obtained 360 days after TCRalphabeta/CD19-depleted stem cell transplant. CDR3 sequence reads: CSASNDKGDYGYTF. The CDR3 DNA reads TGCAGTGCTAGTAATGACAAGGGTGACTATGGCTACACCTTC.